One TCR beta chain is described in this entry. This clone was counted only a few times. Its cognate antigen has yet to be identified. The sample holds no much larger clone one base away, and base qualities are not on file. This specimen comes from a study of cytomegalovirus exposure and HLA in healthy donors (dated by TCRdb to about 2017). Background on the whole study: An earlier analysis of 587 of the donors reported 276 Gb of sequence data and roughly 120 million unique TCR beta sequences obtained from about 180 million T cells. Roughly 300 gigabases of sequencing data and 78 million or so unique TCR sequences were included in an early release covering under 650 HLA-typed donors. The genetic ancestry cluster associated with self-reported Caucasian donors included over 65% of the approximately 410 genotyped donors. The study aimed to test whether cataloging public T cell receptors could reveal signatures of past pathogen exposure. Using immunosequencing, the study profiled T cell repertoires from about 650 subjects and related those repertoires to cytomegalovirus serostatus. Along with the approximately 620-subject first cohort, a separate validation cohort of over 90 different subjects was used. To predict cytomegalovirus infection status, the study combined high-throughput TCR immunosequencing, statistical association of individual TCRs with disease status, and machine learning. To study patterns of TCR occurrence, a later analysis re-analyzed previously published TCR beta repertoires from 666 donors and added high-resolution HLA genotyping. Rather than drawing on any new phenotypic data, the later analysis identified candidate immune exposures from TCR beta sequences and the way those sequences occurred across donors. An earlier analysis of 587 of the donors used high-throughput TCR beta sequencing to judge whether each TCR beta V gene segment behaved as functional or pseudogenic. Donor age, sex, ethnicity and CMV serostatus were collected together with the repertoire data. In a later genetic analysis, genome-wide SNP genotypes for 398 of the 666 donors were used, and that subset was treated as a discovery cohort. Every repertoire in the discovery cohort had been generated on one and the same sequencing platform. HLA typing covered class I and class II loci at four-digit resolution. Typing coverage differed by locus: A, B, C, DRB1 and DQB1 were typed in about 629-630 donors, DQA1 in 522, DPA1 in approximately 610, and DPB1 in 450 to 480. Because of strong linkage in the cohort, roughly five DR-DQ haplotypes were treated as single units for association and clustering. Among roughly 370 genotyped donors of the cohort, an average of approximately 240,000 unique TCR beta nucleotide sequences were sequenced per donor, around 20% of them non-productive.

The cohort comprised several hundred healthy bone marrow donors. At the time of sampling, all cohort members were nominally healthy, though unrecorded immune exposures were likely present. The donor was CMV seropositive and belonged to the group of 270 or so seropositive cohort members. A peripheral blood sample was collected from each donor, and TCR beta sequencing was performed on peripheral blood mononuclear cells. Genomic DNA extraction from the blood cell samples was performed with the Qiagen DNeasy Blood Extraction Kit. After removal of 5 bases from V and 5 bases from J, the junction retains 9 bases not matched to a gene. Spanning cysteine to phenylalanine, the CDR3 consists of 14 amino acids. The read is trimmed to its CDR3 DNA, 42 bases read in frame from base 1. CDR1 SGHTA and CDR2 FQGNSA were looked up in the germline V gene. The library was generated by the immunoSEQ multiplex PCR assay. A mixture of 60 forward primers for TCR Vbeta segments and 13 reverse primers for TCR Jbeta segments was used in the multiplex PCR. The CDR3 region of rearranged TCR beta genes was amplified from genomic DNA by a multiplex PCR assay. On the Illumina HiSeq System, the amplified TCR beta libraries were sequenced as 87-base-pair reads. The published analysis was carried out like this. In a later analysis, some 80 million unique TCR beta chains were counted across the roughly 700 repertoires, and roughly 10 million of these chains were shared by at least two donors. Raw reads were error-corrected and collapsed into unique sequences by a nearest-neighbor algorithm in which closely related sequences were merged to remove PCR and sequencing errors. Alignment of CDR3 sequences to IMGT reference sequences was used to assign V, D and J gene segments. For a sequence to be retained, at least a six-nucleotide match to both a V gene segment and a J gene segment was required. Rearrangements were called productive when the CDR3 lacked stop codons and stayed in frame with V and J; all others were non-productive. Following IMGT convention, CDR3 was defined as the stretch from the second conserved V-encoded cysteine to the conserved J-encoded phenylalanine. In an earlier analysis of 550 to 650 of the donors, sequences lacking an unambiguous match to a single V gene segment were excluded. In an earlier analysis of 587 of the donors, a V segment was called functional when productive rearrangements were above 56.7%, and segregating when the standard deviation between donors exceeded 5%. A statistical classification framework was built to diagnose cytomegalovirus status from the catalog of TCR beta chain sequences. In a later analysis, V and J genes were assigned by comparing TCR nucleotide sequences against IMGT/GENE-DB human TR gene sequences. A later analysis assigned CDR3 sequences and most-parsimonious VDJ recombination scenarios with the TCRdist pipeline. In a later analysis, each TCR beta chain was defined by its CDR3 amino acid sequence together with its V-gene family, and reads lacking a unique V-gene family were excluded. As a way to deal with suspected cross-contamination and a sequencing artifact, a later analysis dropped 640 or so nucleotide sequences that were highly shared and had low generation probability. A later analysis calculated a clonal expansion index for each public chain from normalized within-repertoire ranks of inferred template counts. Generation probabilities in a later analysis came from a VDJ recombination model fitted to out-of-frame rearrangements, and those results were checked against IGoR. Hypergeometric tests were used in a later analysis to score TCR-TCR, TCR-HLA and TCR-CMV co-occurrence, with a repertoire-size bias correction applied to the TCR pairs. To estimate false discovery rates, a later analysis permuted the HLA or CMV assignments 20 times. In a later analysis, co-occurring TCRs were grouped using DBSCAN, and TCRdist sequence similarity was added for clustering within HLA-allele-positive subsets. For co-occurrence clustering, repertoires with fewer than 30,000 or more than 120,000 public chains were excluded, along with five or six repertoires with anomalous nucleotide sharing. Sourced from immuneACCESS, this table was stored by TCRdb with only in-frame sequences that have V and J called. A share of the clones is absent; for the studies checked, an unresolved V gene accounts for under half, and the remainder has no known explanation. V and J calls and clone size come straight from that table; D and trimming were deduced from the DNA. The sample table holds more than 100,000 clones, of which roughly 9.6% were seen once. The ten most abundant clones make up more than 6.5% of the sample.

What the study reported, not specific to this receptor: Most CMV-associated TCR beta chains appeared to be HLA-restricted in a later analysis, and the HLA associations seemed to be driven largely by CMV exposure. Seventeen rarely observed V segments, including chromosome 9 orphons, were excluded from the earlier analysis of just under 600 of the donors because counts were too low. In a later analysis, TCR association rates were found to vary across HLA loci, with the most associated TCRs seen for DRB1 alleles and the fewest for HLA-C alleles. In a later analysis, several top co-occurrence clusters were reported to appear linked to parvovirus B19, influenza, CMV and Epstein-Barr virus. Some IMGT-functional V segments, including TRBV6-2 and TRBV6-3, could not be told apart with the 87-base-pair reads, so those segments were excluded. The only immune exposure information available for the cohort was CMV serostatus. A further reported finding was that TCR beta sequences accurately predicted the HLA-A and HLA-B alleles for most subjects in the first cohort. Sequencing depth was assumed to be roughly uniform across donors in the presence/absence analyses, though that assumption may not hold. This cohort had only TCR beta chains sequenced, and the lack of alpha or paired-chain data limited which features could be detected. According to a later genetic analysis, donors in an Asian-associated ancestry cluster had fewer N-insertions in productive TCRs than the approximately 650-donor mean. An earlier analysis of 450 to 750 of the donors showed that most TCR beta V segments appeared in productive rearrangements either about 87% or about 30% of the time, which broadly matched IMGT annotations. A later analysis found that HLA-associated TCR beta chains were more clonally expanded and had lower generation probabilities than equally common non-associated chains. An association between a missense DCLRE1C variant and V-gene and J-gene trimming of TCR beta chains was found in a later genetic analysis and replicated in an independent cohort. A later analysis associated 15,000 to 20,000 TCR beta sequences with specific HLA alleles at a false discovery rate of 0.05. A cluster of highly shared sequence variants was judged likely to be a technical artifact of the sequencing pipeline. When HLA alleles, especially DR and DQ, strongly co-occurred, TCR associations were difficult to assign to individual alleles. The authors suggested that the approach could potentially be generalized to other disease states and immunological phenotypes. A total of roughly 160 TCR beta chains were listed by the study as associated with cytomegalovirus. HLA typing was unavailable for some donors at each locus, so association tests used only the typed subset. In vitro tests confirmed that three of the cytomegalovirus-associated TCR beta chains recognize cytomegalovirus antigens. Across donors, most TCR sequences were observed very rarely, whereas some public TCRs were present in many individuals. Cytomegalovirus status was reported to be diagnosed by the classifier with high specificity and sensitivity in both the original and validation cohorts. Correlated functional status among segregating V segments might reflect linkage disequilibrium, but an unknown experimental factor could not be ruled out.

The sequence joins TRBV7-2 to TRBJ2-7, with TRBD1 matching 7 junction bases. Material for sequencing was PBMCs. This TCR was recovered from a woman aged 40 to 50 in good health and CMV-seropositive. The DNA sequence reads TGTGCCAGCAGCGCCCGACAGGGTACCCACGAGCAGTACTTC. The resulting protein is CASSARQGTHEQYF.